The clone carrying this T cell receptor beta chain was detected a few times. The antigen is undetermined. Quantitative 5'-RACE with molecular barcodes generated TCR beta libraries. Using its own MiXCR run on the 5' RACE reads, TCRdb lists one record per CDR3 protein. Among approximately 140,000 distinct CDR3 sequences, 17% were seen once, and the ten largest hold roughly a third. The CDR3 runs 14 residues. The germline V gene has CDR1 MDHEN and CDR2 SYDVKM. V dropped 8 bases and J dropped 4; count of bases not matched to a gene: 7. These data are taken from a study of CD8 T cells in ankylosing spondylitis. Study results and caveats: Matched synovial fluid from ankylosing spondylitis patients was reported to be enriched for disease-linked clones. A TCR beta motif made of about 8 highly homologous variants seemed typical of ankylosing spondylitis blood. Prior literature has documented some motif variants in synovial fluid and blood from reactive arthritis. Relatively rare in peripheral blood, disease-linked clones were also CD8+.

The clonotype comes from a male donor with ankylosing spondylitis. Sequencing was done on a sample of blood, either unsorted or a sorted T cell fraction (not recorded which). This chain joins TRBV28 and TRBJ2-1; 8 positions agree with TRBD2. The CDR3 reads CASSGGANYNEQFF. CDR3 coding DNA: TGTGCCAGCTCCGGGGGGGCCAATTACAATGAGCAGTTCTTC.